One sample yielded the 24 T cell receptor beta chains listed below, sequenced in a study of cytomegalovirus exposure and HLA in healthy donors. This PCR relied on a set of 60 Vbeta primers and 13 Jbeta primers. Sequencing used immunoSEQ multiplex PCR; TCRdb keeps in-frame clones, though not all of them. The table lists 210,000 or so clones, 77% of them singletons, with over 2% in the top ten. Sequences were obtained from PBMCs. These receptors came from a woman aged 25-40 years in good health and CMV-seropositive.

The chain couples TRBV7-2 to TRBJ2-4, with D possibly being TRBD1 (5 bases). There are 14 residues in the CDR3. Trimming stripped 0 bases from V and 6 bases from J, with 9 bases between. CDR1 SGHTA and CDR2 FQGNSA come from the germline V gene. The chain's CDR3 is CASSLAAGLNIQYF. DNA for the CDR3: TGTGCCAGCAGCTTAGCCGCAGGGCTAAACATTCAGTACTTC. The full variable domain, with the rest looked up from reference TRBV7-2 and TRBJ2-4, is GAGVSQSPSNKVTEKGKDVELRCDPISGHTALYWYRQSLGQGLEFLIYFQGNSAPDKSGLPSDRFSAERTGGSVSTLTIQRTQQEDSAVYLCASSLAAGLNIQYFGAGTRLSVL.

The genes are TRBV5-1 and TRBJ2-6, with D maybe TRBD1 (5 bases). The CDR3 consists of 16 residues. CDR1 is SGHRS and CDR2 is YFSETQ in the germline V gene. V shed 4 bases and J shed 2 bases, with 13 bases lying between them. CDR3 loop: CASSLTAMTGANVLTF. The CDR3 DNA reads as TGCGCCAGCAGCCTGACAGCCATGACTGGGGCCAACGTCCTGACTTTC. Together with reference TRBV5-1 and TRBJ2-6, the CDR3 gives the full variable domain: KAGVTQTPRYLIKTRGQQVTLSCSPISGHRSVSWYQQTPGQGLQFLFEYFSETQRNKGNFPGRFSGRQFSNSRSEMNVSTLELGDSALYLCASSLTAMTGANVLTFGAGSRLTVL.

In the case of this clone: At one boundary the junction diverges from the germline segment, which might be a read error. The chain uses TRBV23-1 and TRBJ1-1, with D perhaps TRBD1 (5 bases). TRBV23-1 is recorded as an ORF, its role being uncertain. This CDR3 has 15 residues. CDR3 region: CAGSLSRGNNTEAFF. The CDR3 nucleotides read TGCGCCGGCAGTCTTTCCCGGGGGAACAACACTGAAGCTTTCTTT.

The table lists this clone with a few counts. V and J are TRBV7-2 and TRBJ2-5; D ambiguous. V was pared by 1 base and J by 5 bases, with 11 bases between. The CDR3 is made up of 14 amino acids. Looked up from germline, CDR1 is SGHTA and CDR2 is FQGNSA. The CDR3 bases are TGTGCCAGCAGCTTAGTGTCGGTCGGTGAGACCCAGTACTTC. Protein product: CASSLVSVGETQYF.

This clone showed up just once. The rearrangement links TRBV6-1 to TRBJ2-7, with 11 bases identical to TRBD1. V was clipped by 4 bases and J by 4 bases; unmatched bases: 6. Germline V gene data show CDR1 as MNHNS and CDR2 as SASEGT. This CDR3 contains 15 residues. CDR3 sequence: CASSVGQGVLYEQYF. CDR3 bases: TGTGCCAGCAGTGTGGGACAGGGGGTATTGTACGAGCAGTACTTC.

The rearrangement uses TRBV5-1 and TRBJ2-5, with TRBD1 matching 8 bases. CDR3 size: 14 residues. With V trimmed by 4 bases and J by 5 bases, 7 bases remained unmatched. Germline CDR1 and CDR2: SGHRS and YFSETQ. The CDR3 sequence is CASSPTGVGETQYF. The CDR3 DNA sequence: TGCGCCAGCAGCCCGACAGGGGTCGGGGAGACCCAGTACTTC.

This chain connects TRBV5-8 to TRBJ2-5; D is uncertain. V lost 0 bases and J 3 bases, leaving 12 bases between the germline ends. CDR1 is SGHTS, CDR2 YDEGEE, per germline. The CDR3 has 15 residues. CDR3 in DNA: TGTGCCAGCAGCTTGGCGCGCGGTAGGAAAGAGACCCAGTACTTC. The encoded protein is CASSLARGRKETQYF. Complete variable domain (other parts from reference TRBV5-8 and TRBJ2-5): EAGVTQSPTHLIKTRGQQATLRCSPISGHTSVYWYQQALGLGLQFLLWYDEGEERNRGNFPPRFSGRQFPNYSSELNVNALELEDSALYLCASSLARGRKETQYFGPGTRLLVL.

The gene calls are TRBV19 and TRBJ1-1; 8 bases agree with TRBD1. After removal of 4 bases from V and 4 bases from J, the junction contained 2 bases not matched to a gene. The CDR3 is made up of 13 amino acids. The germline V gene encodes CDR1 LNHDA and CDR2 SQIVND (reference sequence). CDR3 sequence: CASSTDRGTEAFF. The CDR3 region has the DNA TGTGCCAGTAGTACAGACAGGGGCACTGAAGCTTTCTTT.

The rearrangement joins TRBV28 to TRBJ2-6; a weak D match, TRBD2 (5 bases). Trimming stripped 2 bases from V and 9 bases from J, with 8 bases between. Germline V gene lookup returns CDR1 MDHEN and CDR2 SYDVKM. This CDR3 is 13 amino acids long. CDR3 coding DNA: TGTGCCAGCAGTTTAGGAGGAAGCAACGTCCTGACTTTC. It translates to CASSLGGSNVLTF.

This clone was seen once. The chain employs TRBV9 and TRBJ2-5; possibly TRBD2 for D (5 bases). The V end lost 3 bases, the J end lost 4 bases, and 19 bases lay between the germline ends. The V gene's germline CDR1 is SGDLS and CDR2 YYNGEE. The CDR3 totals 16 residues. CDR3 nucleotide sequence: TGTGCCAGCAGCGAGCTGGGAGCGGCTAACAGAGAGACCCAGTACTTC. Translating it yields CASSELGAANRETQYF.

CDR3 nucleotide sequence: TGTGCCAGCAGTTTAGGACAGGGATTCGAAAAACTGTTTTTT. Residues: CASSLGQGFEKLFF. The V call is TRBV28, the J call TRBJ1-4; 8 bases align to TRBD1. The CDR3 length is 14 residues. Germline values: CDR1 MDHEN, CDR2 SYDVKM. Trimming at V came to 2 bases and at J to 8 bases, leaving 4 bases not matched to a gene. Full variable domain (missing parts from reference TRBV28 and TRBJ1-4): DVKVTQSSRYLVKRTGEKVFLECVQDMDHENMFWYRQDPGLGLRLIYFSYDVKMKEKGDIPEGYSVSREKKERFSLILESASTNQTSMYLCASSLGQGFEKLFFGSGTQLSVL.

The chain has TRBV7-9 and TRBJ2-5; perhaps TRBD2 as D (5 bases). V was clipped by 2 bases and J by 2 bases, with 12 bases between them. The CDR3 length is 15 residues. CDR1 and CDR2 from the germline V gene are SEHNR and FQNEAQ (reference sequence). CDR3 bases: TGTGCCAGCAGCTTAACTCAACTAGTACAAGAGACCCAGTACTTC. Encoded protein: CASSLTQLVQETQYF.

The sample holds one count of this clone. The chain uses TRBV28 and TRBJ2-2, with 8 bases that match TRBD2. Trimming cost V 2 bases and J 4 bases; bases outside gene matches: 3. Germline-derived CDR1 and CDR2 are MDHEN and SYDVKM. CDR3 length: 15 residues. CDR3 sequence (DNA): TGTGCCAGCAGTTTAGCGGGGGGACTCACCGGGGAGCTGTTTTTT. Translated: CASSLAGGLTGELFF.

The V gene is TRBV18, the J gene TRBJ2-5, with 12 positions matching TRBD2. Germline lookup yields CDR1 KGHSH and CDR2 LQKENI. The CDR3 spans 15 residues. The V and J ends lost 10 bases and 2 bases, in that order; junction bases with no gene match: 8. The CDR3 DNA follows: TGTGCCACCGCTCCCGGACTAGCGGGACAAGAGACCCAGTACTTC. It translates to CATAPGLAGQETQYF.

The CDR3 coding sequence is TGTGCCAGCAGCCAGCATCGACAGGGGGTGGCTAACTATGGCTACACCTTC. Protein sequence: CASSQHRQGVANYGYTF. The J gene is TRBJ1-2, the V gene TRBV14; 9 positions agree with TRBD1. The germline V gene encodes CDR1 SGHDN and CDR2 FVKESK. The V segment lost 3 bases and the J segment 0 bases; nucleotides outside the gene matches: 8. The CDR3 is made up of 17 amino acids. The complete variable domain, with remaining parts taken from reference TRBV14 and TRBJ1-2, reads EAGVTQFPSHSVIEKGQTVTLRCDPISGHDNLYWYRRVMGKEIKFLLHFVKESKQDESGMPNNRFLAERTGGTYSTLKVQPAELEDSGVYFCASSQHRQGVANYGYTFGSGTRLTVV.

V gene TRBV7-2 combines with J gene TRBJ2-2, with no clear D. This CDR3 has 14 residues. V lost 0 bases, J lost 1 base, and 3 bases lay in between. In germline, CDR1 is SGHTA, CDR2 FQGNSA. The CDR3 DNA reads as TGTGCCAGCAGCTTAGCCAGGAACACCGGGGAGCTGTTTTTT. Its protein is CASSLARNTGELFF. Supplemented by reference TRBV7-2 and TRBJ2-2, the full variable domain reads GAGVSQSPSNKVTEKGKDVELRCDPISGHTALYWYRQSLGQGLEFLIYFQGNSAPDKSGLPSDRFSAERTGGSVSTLTIQRTQQEDSAVYLCASSLARNTGELFFGEGSRLTVL.

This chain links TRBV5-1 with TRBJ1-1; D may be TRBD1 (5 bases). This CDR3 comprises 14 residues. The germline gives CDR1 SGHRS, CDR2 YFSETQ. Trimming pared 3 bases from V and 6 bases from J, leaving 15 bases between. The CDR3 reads CASSYRPQPPEAFF. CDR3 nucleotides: TGCGCCAGCAGCTACAGGCCACAACCCCCTGAAGCTTTCTTT.

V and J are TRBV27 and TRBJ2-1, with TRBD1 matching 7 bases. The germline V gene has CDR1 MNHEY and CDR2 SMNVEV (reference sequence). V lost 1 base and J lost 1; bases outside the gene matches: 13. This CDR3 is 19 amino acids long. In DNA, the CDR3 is TGTGCCAGCAGTTTATTCCCGTTCCTGACAGGGCAGTCCTACAATGAGCAGTTCTTC. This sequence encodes CASSLFPFLTGQSYNEQFF.

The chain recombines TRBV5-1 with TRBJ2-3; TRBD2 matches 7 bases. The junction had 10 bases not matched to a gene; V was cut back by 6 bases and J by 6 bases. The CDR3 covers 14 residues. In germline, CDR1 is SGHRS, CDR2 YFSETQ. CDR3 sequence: CASKSGEFLDTQYF. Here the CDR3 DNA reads TGCGCCAGCAAAAGCGGGGAGTTCCTGGATACGCAGTATTTT.

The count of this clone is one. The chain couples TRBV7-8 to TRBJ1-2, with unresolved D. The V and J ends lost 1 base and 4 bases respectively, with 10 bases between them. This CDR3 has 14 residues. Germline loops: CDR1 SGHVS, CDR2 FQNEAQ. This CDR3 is CASSLESRFYGYTF. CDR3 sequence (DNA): TGTGCCAGCAGCTTAGAATCCAGGTTCTATGGCTACACCTTC.

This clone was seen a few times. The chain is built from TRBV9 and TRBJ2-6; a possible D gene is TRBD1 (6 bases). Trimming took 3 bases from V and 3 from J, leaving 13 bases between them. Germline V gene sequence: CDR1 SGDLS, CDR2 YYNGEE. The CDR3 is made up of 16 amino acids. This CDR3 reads CASSATPGDGANVLTF. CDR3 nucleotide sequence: TGTGCCAGCAGCGCGACCCCAGGGGATGGGGCCAACGTCCTGACTTTC.

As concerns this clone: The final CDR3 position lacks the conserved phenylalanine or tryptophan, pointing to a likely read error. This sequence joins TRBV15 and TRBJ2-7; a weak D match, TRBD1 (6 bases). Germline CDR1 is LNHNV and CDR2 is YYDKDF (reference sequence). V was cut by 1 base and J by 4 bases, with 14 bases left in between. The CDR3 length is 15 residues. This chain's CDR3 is CATSRARQGMYEQYL. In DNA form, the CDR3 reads TGTGCCACCAGCAGAGCTCGGCAGGGGATGTACGAGCAGTACCTC.

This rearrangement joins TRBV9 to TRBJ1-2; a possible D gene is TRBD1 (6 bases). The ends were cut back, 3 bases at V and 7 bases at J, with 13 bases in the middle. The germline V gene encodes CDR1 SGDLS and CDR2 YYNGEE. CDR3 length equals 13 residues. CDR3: CASSAEGGTGYTF. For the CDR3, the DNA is TGTGCCAGCAGCGCCGAGGGGGGGACTGGCTACACCTTC.

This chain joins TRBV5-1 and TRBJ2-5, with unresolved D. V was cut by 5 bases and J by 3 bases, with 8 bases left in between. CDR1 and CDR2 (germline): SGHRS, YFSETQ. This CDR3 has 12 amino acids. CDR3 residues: CASSFPEETQYF. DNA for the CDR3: TGCGCCAGCAGTTTCCCAGAAGAGACCCAGTACTTC.